The clone carrying this TCR beta chain was counted a few times. The sample comes from a study of blood T cell repertoires in COVID-19. About the research overall: COVID-19 samples from acute and convalescent phases originated in the United States, Italy and Spain. PBMCs, B-cell-depleted T cells, or T cells provided the cDNA or gDNA that made up the material.

One Seattle source followed patients from active infection through their disease course. Authors' analysis steps: How many nucleated cells were present was estimated from reference gene primer amplification. Sequencing was performed with immunoSEQ multiplex PCR; in TCRdb, only in-frame clones are kept and a portion is missing. That table is the source of V, J and clone size, and D and trimming were worked out from the DNA. The sample lists some 120,000 clones, roughly four fifths occurring once. The CDR3 contains 14 residues. V shed 5 bases, J shed 0 bases, and the junction held 4 bases outside the gene matches. The germline CDR1 and CDR2 sequences are MNHEY and SVGEGT.

The receptor was derived from an elderly man with COVID-19, enrolled during active disease. The sample taken for sequencing was peripheral blood. The V call is TRBV6-2 or TRBV6-3, the J call TRBJ2-7, with 7 bases aligning to TRBD1. The CDR3 loop is CASSTRDSSYEQYF. Written as DNA, the CDR3 is TGTGCCAGCAGTACCCGGGACAGCTCCTACGAGCAGTACTTC.